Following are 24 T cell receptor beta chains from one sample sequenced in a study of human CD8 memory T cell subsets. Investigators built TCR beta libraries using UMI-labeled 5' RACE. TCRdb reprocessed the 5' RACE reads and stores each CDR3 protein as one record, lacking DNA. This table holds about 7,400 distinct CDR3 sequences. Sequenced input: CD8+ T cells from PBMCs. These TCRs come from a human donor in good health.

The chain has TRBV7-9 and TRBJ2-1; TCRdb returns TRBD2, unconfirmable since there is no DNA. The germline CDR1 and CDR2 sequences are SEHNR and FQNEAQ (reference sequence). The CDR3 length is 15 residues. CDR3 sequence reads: CASTGLAGDYNEQFF.

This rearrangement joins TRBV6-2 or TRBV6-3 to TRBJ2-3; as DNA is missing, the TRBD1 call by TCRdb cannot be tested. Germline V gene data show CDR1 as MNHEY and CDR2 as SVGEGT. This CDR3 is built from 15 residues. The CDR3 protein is CASEETGESTDTQYF.

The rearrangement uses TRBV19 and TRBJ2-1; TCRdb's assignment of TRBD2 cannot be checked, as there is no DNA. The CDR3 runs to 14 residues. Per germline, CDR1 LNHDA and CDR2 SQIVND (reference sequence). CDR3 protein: CASSIGGGYNEQFF.

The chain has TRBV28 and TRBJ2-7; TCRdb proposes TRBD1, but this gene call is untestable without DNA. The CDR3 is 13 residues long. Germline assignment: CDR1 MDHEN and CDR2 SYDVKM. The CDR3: CASSPRHTHEQYF.

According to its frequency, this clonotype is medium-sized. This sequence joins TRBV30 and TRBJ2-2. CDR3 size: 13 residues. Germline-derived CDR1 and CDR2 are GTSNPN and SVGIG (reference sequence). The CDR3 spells CAGSGSDTGELFF.

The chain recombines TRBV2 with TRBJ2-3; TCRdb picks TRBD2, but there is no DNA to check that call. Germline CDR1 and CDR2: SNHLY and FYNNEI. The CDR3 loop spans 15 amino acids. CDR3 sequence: CASSAGLAETDTQYF.

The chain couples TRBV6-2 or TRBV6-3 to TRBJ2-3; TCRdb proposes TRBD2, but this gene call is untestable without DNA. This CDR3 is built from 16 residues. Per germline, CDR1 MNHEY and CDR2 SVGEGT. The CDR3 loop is CASSYSVGEGPDTQYF.

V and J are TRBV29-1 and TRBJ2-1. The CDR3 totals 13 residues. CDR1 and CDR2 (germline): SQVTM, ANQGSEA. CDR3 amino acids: CSVKGTGYNEQFF.

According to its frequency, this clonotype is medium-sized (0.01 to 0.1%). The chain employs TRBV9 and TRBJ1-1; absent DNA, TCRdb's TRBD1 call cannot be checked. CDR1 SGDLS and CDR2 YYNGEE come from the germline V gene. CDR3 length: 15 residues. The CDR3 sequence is CASSALQGLNTEAFF. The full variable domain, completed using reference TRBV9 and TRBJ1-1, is DSGVTQTPKHLITATGQRVTLRCSPRSGDLSVYWYQQSLDQGLQFLIQYYNGEERAKGNILERFSAQQFPDLHSELNLSSLELGDSALYFCASSALQGLNTEAFFGQGTRLTVV.

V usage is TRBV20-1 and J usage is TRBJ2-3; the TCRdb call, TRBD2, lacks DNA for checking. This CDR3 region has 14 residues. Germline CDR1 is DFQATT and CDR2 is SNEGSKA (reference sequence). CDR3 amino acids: CSATSGSSTDTQYF.

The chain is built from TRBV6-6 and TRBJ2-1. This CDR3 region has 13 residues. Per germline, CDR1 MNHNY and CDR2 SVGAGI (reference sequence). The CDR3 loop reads CASSYSTTNEQFF.

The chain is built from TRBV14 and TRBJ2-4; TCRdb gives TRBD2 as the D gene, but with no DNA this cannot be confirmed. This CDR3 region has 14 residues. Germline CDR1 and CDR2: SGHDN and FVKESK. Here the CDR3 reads CASSQGGRVNIQYF.

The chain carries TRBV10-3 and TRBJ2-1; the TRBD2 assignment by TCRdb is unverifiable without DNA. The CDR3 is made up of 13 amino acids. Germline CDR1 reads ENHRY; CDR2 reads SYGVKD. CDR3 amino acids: CAIGRGGHNEQFF.

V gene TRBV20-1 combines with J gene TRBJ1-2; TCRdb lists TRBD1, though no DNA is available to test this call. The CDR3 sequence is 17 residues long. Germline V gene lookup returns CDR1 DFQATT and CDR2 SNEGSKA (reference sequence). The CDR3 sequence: CSAEAPYRGRTNYGYTF.

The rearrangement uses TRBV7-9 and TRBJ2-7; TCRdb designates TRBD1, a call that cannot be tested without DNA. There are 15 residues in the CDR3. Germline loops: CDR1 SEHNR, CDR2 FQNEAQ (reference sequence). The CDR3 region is CASSFPDRSRDEQYF.

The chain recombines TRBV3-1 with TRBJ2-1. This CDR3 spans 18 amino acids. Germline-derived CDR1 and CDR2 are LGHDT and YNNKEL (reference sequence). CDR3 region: CASSQDFPRVETYNEQFF.

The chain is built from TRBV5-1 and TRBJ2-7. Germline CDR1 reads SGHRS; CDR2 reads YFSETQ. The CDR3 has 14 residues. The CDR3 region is CASSFGVESYEQYF. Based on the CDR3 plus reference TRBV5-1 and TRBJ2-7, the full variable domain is KAGVTQTPRYLIKTRGQQVTLSCSPISGHRSVSWYQQTPGQGLQFLFEYFSETQRNKGNFPGRFSGRQFSNSRSEMNVSTLELGDSALYLCASSFGVESYEQYFGPGTRLTVT.

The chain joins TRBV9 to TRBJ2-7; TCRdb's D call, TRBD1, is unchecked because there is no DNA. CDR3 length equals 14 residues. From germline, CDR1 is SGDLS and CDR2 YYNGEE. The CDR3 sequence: CASSPGTGIYEQYF.

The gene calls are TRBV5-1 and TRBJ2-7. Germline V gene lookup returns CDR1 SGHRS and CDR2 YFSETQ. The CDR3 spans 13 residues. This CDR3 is CASSLVGYHEQYF.

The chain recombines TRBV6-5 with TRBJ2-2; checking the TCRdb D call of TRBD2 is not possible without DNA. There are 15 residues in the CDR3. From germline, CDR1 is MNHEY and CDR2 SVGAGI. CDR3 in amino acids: CASSFVGGDTGELFF.

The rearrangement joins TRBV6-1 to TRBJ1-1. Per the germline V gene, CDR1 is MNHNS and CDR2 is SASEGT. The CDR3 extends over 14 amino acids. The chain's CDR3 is CASSLRTENTEAFF.

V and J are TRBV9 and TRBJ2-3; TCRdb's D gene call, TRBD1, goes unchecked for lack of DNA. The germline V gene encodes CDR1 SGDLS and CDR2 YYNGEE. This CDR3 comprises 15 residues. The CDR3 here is CASTTGQSNTDTQYF.

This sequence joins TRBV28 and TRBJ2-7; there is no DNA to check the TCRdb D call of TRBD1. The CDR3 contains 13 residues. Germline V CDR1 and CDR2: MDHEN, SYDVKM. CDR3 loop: CASSMGQAYEQYF.

CDR3 loop: CASSRGFANEQFF. The J gene is TRBJ2-1, the V gene TRBV25-1; TCRdb outputs TRBD1, but without DNA this stays unchecked. Germline CDR1 is MGHDK and CDR2 is SYGVNS. The CDR3 runs 13 residues.